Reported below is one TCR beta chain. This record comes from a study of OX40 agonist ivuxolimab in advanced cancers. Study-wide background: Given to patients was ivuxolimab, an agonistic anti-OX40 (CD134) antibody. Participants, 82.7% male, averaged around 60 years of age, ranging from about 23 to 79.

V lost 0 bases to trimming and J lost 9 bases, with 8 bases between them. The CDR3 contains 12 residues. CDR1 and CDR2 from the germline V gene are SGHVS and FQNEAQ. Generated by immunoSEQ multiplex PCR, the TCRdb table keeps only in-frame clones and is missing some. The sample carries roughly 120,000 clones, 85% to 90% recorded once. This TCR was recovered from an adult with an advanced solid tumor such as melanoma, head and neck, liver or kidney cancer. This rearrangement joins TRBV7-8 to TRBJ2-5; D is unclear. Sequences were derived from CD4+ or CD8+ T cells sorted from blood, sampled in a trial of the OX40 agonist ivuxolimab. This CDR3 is CASSLALKAQYF. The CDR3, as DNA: TGTGCCAGCAGCTTAGCCCTAAAGGCCCAGTACTTC.